The next 16 T cell receptor beta chains were all read from a single sample in a study of blood T cell repertoires in COVID-19. Profiling relied on immunoSEQ multiplex PCR, and the TCRdb table lists in-frame clones only, not all of them. The profile shows around 250,000 clones, around 84% of them singletons. The sample comprised peripheral blood. The receptors stem from a woman in her seventies with active or convalescent COVID-19.

This sequence joins TRBV2 and TRBJ2-5; D is uncertain. V shed 4 bases and J shed 5 bases, with 5 bases lying between them. CDR3 length equals 11 residues. Germline loops: CDR1 SNHLY, CDR2 FYNNEI. The CDR3 here is CASSVRETQYF. The CDR3 bases are TGTGCCAGCAGTGTTCGGGAGACCCAGTACTTC.

The chain has TRBV18 and TRBJ2-7; possibly TRBD1 for D (6 bases). CDR3 length: 14 amino acids. Trimming took off 5 bases at V and 6 bases at J, with 17 bases between the two ends. Germline CDR1 is KGHSH and CDR2 is LQKENI. As DNA, the CDR3 is TGTGCCAGCTCAGGGGGACAAGGCTCGTCCGAGCAGTACTTC. It translates to CASSGGQGSSEQYF.

This clone was seen once. The CDR3 here is CASSLARAGEQFF. In DNA, the CDR3 is TGTGCCAGCAGCTTGGCTAGGGCGGGTGAGCAGTTCTTC. The chain has TRBV5-6 and TRBJ2-1; possible D gene TRBD2, 5 bases. The CDR3 sequence is 13 residues long. With 0 bases removed from V and 9 bases from J, the gap between germline ends came to 10 bases. Germline V gene data show CDR1 as SGHDT and CDR2 as YYEEEE.

A single count supports this clone. The V and J genes are TRBV19 and TRBJ2-7; 11 bases agree with TRBD1. Germline CDR1 reads LNHDA; CDR2 reads SQIVND (reference sequence). V lost 9 bases and J lost 4; bases outside the gene matches: 11. The CDR3 runs 15 residues. CDR3 region: CASTNAGDRGYEQYF. CDR3 in DNA: TGTGCCAGCACGAACGCCGGGGACAGGGGGTACGAGCAGTACTTC.

This chain links TRBV19 with TRBJ1-1; the D gene is possibly TRBD1 (5 bases). The V gene's germline CDR1 is LNHDA and CDR2 SQIVND (reference sequence). The V end lost 7 bases, the J end lost 4 bases, and 19 bases lay between the germline ends. This CDR3 has 15 residues. The CDR3 is CASTDKPGLGTEAFF. As DNA, the CDR3 is TGTGCCAGTACCGACAAGCCAGGGCTCGGCACTGAAGCTTTCTTT.

The CDR3 sequence is CASSIVTGGQDQPQHF. CDR3 coding DNA: TGTGCCAGTAGTATTGTGACAGGGGGCCAAGATCAGCCCCAGCATTTT. This sequence joins TRBV19 and TRBJ1-5, with 10 nucleotides matching TRBD1. Per the germline V gene, CDR1 is LNHDA and CDR2 is SQIVND (reference sequence). The CDR3 covers 16 residues. After removal of 3 bases from V and 5 bases from J, the junction contained 7 bases not matched to a gene. Filled out from reference TRBV19 and TRBJ1-5, the complete variable domain reads DGGITQSPKYLFRKEGQNVTLSCEQNLNHDAMYWYRQDPGQGLRLIYYSQIVNDFQKGDIAEGYSVSREKKESFPLTVTSAQKNPTAFYLCASSIVTGGQDQPQHFGDGTRLSIL.

This chain joins TRBV9 and TRBJ1-4; 8 bases map to TRBD1. Per the germline V gene, CDR1 is SGDLS and CDR2 is YYNGEE. V dropped 2 bases and J dropped 7; count of bases not matched to a gene: 7. The CDR3 is 15 residues long. The DNA of the CDR3 is TGTGCCAGCAGCGTCTCCGGGACAGGTGTTGAAAAACTGTTTTTT. Residues: CASSVSGTGVEKLFF.

The chain uses TRBV7-6 and TRBJ2-3; maybe TRBD1 (6 bases). There are 15 residues in the CDR3. Germline V CDR1 and CDR2: SGHVS, FNYEAQ. Deletions cut 5 bases from V and 4 bases from J, with 16 bases between. The CDR3 sequence: CASSPAGTSSDTQYF. Here the CDR3 DNA reads TGTGCCAGCAGCCCGGCCGGGACATCTTCAGATACGCAGTATTTT. Full variable domain (rest looked up from reference TRBV7-6 and TRBJ2-3): GAGVSQSPRYKVTKRGQDVALRCDPISGHVSLYWYRQALGQGPEFLTYFNYEAQQDKSGLPNDRFSAERPEGSISTLTIQRTEQRDSAMYRCASSPAGTSSDTQYFGPGTRLTVL.

The V and J genes are TRBV4-2 and TRBJ1-1; D may be TRBD1 (6 bases). The V gene's germline CDR1 is LGHNA and CDR2 YNFKEQ. V was shortened by 6 bases and J by 1 base, with 12 bases between the two germline ends. CDR3 length: 14 amino acids. Written as DNA, the CDR3 is TGTGCCAGCAGTCTAGGGGGTCGGAACACTGAAGCTTTCTTT. This translates into CASSLGGRNTEAFF.

This sequence joins TRBV12-3 or TRBV12-4 and TRBJ1-2, with D possibly being TRBD1 (6 bases). The CDR3 has 11 residues. Trimming left V 8 bases short and J 7 bases short, with 11 bases between. DNA of the CDR3: TGTGCCAGCTCGAGGGGGGGTGGCTACACCTTC. This encodes CASSRGGGYTF.

The CDR3 reads CASSEILSGREAFF. The CDR3 DNA follows: TGTGCCAGCAGTGAGATTCTTTCAGGGAGGGAAGCTTTCTTT. The chain is built from TRBV2 and TRBJ1-1, with D tentatively TRBD1 (5 bases). The CDR3 has 14 amino acids. Trimming removed 3 bases from V and 8 bases from J, with 16 bases in between. CDR1 is SNHLY and CDR2 is FYNNEI in the germline V gene.

This chain connects TRBV5-4 to TRBJ1-2, with a tentative D call TRBD1 (6 bases). Germline values: CDR1 SGHNT, CDR2 YYREEE (reference sequence). CDR3 length: 13 residues. The V end was cut by 1 base, the J end by 6 bases, with 10 bases between. The CDR3 here is CASSLTGIDGYTF. The CDR3 DNA is TGTGCCAGCAGCTTGACAGGGATTGATGGCTACACCTTC.

The chain recombines TRBV29-1 with TRBJ1-1; tentative D call: TRBD1 (5 bases). V was clipped by 2 bases and J by 12 bases, with 19 bases between them. Germline values: CDR1 SQVTM, CDR2 ANQGSEA. CDR3 length equals 13 residues. This chain's CDR3 is CSVERGQGYETFF. In DNA, the CDR3 is TGCAGCGTTGAACGCGGACAAGGCTATGAGACTTTCTTT.

This rearrangement joins TRBV3-1 (or the pseudogene TRBV3-2) to TRBJ1-1; a possible D gene is TRBD1 (5 bases). CDR1 and CDR2 from the germline V gene are LGHDT and YNNKEL (reference sequence). The CDR3 is 12 amino acids. Trimming cost V 1 base and J 7 bases, with 7 bases left between them. CDR3 in DNA: TGTGCCAGCAGCCAAGTAACAGGTGAAGCTTTCTTT. Translation: CASSQVTGEAFF.

This clone was seen only a few times. V usage is TRBV25-1 and J usage is TRBJ1-6; 9 bases are a match to TRBD1. The junction had 5 bases not matched to a gene; V was cut back by 5 bases and J by 9 bases. Germline CDR1 MGHDK, CDR2 SYGVNS. There are 14 residues in the CDR3. The CDR3 bases are TGTGCCAGCAGTACTGGGACAGGGCCTTCACCCCTCCACTTT. Translation: CASSTGTGPSPLHF.

This clone was counted between two and nine times. The chain links TRBV7-9 to TRBJ1-2, with 7 nucleotides matching TRBD1. This CDR3 comprises 13 residues. J was trimmed by 2 bases and V by 5 bases; bases with no gene match: 2. Germline V CDR1 and CDR2: SEHNR, FQNEAQ (reference sequence). CDR3 sequence: CASSPDRNYGYTF. The CDR3 bases are TGTGCCAGCAGCCCGGACAGGAACTATGGCTACACCTTC.